The rows below give T cell receptor beta chains drawn from one sample of a study of neurological immune-mediated disorders. TCRdb redid the calling of the 5' RACE reads with MiXCR, one entry per CDR3 protein. Altogether tens of thousands of distinct CDR3 sequences are present, more than 2% being singletons, with the ten largest covering roughly 2.3%. Sample: PBMCs. Receptors were obtained from a man in his forties or fifties with multiple sclerosis. CDR3s include the opening cysteine and the closing phenylalanine or tryptophan. The D gene is left open where the match is weak. The size of a clone is reported for some rows only, either as once, few or many, or as a class for expanded clones.

j_call,v_call,clone_size,d_call,cdr3_aa,cdr3_nt
TRBJ2-3,TRBV5-1,many,TRBD2,CASSSAGGFTDTQYF,TGCGCCAGCAGCTCCGCGGGGGGTTTCACAGATACGCAGTATTTT
TRBJ2-3,TRBV7-2,many,NA,CASSLAAVDTSTDTQYF,TGTGCCAGCAGCTTAGCGGCAGTAGACACCAGCACAGATACGCAGTATTTT
TRBJ2-3,TRBV12-5,NA,NA,CASGSGTPDTQYF,TGTGCTAGTGGTTCTGGGACCCCCGATACGCAGTATTTT
TRBJ1-5,TRBV7-2,many,NA,CASSFNPGGNNQPQHF,TGTGCCAGCAGCTTTAATCCGGGGGGGAACAATCAGCCCCAGCATTTT
TRBJ1-3,TRBV5-5,many,NA,CASSRAYTGNTIYF,TGTGCCAGCAGCCGGGCCTACACTGGAAACACCATATATTTT
TRBJ2-5,TRBV4-2,many,NA,CASSQDRGMRETQYF,TGTGCCAGCAGCCAAGATAGGGGAATGCGGGAGACCCAGTACTTC
TRBJ1-5,TRBV6-5,NA,NA,CASSPDAGNNQPQHF,TGTGCCAGCAGTCCCGATGCGGGAAACAATCAGCCCCAGCATTTT
TRBJ1-5,TRBV14,many,NA,CASSVGGGNQPQNF,NA
TRBJ2-1,TRBV7-6,many,TRBD2,CASSPGLAGVPSSYNEQFF,TGTGCCAGCAGCCCAGGACTAGCGGGGGTCCCGAGCTCCTACAATGAGCAGTTCTTC
TRBJ1-3,TRBV12-3/TRBV12-4,many,NA,CASSLTGNTIYF,TGTGCCAGCAGTTTAACTGGAAACACCATATATTTT
TRBJ1-4,TRBV7-8,many,NA,CASSLEVPTNEKLFF,TGTGCCAGCAGCTTAGAGGTCCCAACTAATGAAAAACTGTTTTTT
TRBJ2-7,TRBV20-1,many,TRBD2,CSARDPGLAGTLSYEQYF,TGCAGTGCTAGAGACCCGGGACTAGCGGGGACCCTCTCCTACGAGCAGTACTTC
TRBJ2-7,TRBV9,many,NA,CASSPGLNYEQYF,TGTGCCAGCAGCCCGGGACTGAACTACGAGCAGTACTTC
TRBJ2-6,TRBV5-1,many,NA,CASSLGDAGANVLTF,TGCGCCAGCAGCTTAGGGGACGCTGGGGCCAACGTCCTGACTTTC
TRBJ1-1,TRBV12-3/TRBV12-4,many,NA,CASSLGHLNTEAFF,TGTGCCAGCAGTTTAGGGCATCTGAACACTGAAGCTTTCTTT
TRBJ2-7,TRBV6-6,many,TRBD1,CASSGDGTAYEQYF,TGTGCCAGCAGTGGGGACGGGACAGCCTACGAGCAGTACTTC
TRBJ1-1,TRBV7-9,many,NA,CASSPRAGRGTEAFF,TGTGCCAGCAGCCCCAGGGCGGGTCGGGGCACTGAAGCTTTCTTT
TRBJ2-2,TRBV5-1,many,NA,CASSLALVDKLFF,TGCGCCAGCAGCTTGGCCCTTGTTGACAAGCTGTTTTTT
TRBJ1-2,TRBV12-3/TRBV12-4,many,TRBD1,CASSPDRGGTNYGYTF,TGTGCCAGCAGCCCGGACAGGGGTGGAACTAACTATGGCTACACCTTC
TRBJ2-1,TRBV27,many,TRBD1,CASSLGQGAVEQFF,TGTGCCAGCAGTTTGGGACAGGGGGCCGTTGAGCAGTTCTTC
TRBJ2-5,TRBV7-8,many,NA,CASLRGRTGGETQYF,TGTGCCAGCCTAAGGGGGCGCACGGGGGGAGAGACCCAGTACTTC
TRBJ2-4,TRBV7-8,many,TRBD2,CASSIPISGGYIQYF,TGTGCCAGCAGCATCCCTATTAGCGGGGGTTACATTCAGTACTTC
TRBJ1-1,TRBV12-3/TRBV12-4,many,NA,CASSPAPGVNTEAFF,TGTGCCAGCAGCCCCGCGCCGGGGGTGAACACTGAAGCTTTCTTT
TRBJ2-3,TRBV20-1,many,NA,CSARGVTDTQYF,TGCAGTGCAAGGGGCGTCACAGATACGCAGTATTTT
TRBJ1-6,TRBV20-1,many,NA,CSASRPNSPLNF,TGCAGTGCTAGTCGTCCAAATTCACCCCTCAACTTT
TRBJ1-5,TRBV15,many,TRBD1,CATSRDLRGGGNKPQHF,TGTGCCACCAGCAGAGACCTACGAGGAGGGGGCAATAAGCCCCAGCATTTT
TRBJ1-1,TRBV20-1,many,NA,CSASRASLNTEAFF,TGCAGTGCTAGTCGTGCATCCCTGAACACTGAAGCTTTCTTT
TRBJ1-2,TRBV20-1,many,TRBD1,CSASLGQANYGYTF,TGCAGTGCTAGCCTCGGACAGGCGAACTATGGCTACACCTTC
TRBJ1-5,TRBV20-1,many,TRBD1,CSARATGGGQPQHF,TGCAGTGCTAGGGCTACAGGGGGGGGTCAGCCCCAGCATTTT
TRBJ1-4,TRBV5-1,many,NA,CASSPGTTNEKLFF,TGCGCCAGCAGCCCCGGAACAACTAATGAAAAACTGTTTTTT
TRBJ2-5,TRBV7-2,few,TRBD2,CASSSSGGETQYF,TGTGCCAGCAGCTCTAGCGGGGGAGAGACCCAGTACTTC
TRBJ2-7,TRBV7-2,many,NA,CASSLVPPSLPYEQYF,TGTGCCAGCAGCTTAGTCCCTCCCTCATTACCATACGAGCAGTACTTC
TRBJ1-4,TRBV5-6,many,TRBD1,CASSFRTGTTNEKLFF,TGTGCCAGCAGCTTTCGGACAGGGACAACTAATGAAAAACTGTTTTTT
TRBJ2-3,TRBV10-3,many,TRBD1,CAISPGQFNDGTDTQYF,TGTGCCATCAGTCCGGGACAGTTTAATGATGGCACAGATACGCAGTATTTT
TRBJ1-2,TRBV29-1,many,NA,CSVVVGVNYGYTF,TGCAGCGTTGTAGTTGGAGTCAACTATGGCTACACCTTC
TRBJ1-5,TRBV6-2/TRBV6-3,many,NA,CASSVIGSNQPQHF,TGTGCCAGCAGCGTAATTGGGAGCAATCAGCCCCAGCATTTT
TRBJ2-3,TRBV20-1,many,TRBD1,CSARVPGTGIADTQYF,TGCAGTGCTAGGGTACCCGGGACAGGGATCGCAGATACGCAGTATTTT
TRBJ2-3,TRBV28,many,NA,CASIQGHTDTQYF,TGTGCCAGCATCCAGGGCCACACAGATACGCAGTATTTT
TRBJ2-7,TRBV5-1,many,NA,CASSLQIEGGEQYF,TGCGCCAGCTCACTACAGATTGAAGGGGGCGAGCAGTACTTC
TRBJ2-2,TRBV12-3/TRBV12-4,many,NA,CASSPLEGQDTGELFF,TGTGCCAGCAGCCCCTTGGAGGGGCAGGACACCGGGGAGCTGTTTTTT